This entry is about one TCR beta chain. This entry belongs to a study of shared clonotypes between healthy human individuals. Trimming removed 5 bases from V and 7 bases from J, with 15 bases in between. This CDR3 comprises 13 residues. Germline V gene data show CDR1 as SGHTA and CDR2 as FQGTGA. The repertoire was sequenced with immunoSEQ multiplex PCR; TCRdb's copy has only in-frame clones and lacks some. The data hold 450,000 or so clones, with approximately 80% observed a single time. V gene TRBV7-3 combines with J gene TRBJ2-7; D call uncertain. The sample consisted of PBMCs. This receptor was taken from a woman in her thirties or forties in good health. Some clones in this sample may be carry-over from other donors' samples. CDR3 amino acids: CASSIWARSEQYF. DNA of the CDR3: TGTGCCAGCAGCATCTGGGCCCGGTCGGAGCAGTACTTC.